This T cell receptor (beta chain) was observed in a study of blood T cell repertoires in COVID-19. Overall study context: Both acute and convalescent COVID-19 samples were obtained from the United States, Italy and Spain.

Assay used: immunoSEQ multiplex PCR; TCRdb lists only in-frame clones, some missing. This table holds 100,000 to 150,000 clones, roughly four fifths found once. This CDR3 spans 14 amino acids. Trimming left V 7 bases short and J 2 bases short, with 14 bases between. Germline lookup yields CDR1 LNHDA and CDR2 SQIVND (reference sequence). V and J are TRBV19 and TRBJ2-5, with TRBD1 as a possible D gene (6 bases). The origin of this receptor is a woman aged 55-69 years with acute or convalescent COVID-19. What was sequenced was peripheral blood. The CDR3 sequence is CASNSYRGQETQYF. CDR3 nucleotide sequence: TGTGCCAGTAACTCTTATAGGGGGCAAGAGACCCAGTACTTC.